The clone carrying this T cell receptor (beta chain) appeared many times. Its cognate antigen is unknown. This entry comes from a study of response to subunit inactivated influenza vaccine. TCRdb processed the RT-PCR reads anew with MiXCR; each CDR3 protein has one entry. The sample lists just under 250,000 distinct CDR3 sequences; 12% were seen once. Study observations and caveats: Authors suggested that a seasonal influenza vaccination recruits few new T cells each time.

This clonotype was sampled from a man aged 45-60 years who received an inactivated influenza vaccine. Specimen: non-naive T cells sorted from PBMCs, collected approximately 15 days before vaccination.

DNA of the CDR3: TGCAGTGCCCCGGGACAGCAACGAAGTGAAGCTTTCTTT. As protein: CSAPGQQRSEAFF. The chain joins TRBV20-1 to TRBJ1-1, with 7 nucleotides matching TRBD1. Germline V gene sequence: CDR1 DFQATT, CDR2 SNEGSKA (reference sequence). This CDR3 contains 13 residues. Losses at the gene ends were 6 bases for V and 7 bases for J; bases not matched to a gene: 11.